What follows are 13 T cell receptor beta chains derived from one specimen sequenced in a study of CD8+CD57+ T cells in acquired aplastic anemia. The sequenced patients had an expansion of CD8+CD57+ cells seen by flow cytometry. According to the study, genomic DNA was the template for TCR beta VDJ and CDR3 profiling. TCRdb reprocessed the reads with MiXCR, giving one entry per CDR3 protein. The sample holds roughly 200,000 distinct CDR3 sequences, about 60% seen once. Input material: sorted CD4+, CD8+, or CD8+CD57+ T cells (not recorded which) from PBMCs. These TCRs come from a human donor with aplastic anemia.

This sequence joins TRBV28 and TRBJ1-4; D unclear. The CDR3 loop spans 15 amino acids. V dropped 6 bases and J dropped 6 bases, with 17 bases sitting between them. The germline V gene has CDR1 MDHEN and CDR2 SYDVKM. DNA for the CDR3: TGTGCCAGCAGAAACCTTTTGGGATATGATGAAAAACTGTTTTTT. Its translation is CASRNLLGYDEKLFF.

The rearrangement uses TRBV7-9 and TRBJ1-1; D is perhaps TRBD1 (5 bases). V gave up 3 bases and J gave up 6 bases, with 23 bases separating them. Germline CDR1 SEHNR, CDR2 FQNEAQ (reference sequence). The CDR3 spans 17 residues. CDR3 sequence (DNA): TGTGCCAGCAGCTTCCAATTGGGGGTTCCCGCCAGTGCTGAAGCTTTCTTT. This sequence encodes CASSFQLGVPASAEAFF. Based on the CDR3 plus reference TRBV7-9 and TRBJ1-1, the full variable domain is DTGVSQNPRHKITKRGQNVTFRCDPISEHNRLYWYRQTLGQGPEFLTYFQNEAQLEKSRLLSDRFSAERPKGSFSTLEIQRTEQGDSAMYLCASSFQLGVPASAEAFFGQGTRLTVV.

The V call is TRBV11-3, the J call TRBJ2-5; 7 bases agree with TRBD2. This CDR3 is built from 15 residues. The V and J ends lost 5 bases and 5 bases, in that order; junction bases with no gene match: 11. Per the germline V gene, CDR1 is SGHNT and CDR2 is YENEEA. As DNA, the CDR3 is TGTGCCAGCAGCCCCACCGCGGGGGTTCATGAGACCCAGTACTTC. It is translated as CASSPTAGVHETQYF.

In regard to this clonotype: The DNA is left out, because the CDR3 cannot be placed on it with certainty; the CDR3 is given as TCRdb lists it. The rearrangement links TRBV2 to TRBJ1-4. Including both end residues, the CDR3 is 21 amino acids long. Germline V gene sequence: CDR1 SNHLY, CDR2 FYNNEI. The CDR3 spells CASSVRDYEQYFGPGGEKLFF.

Concerning this clonotype: A much bigger clone sits one base away, suggesting this may be a read error. The gene calls are TRBV6-1 and TRBJ2-2, with D perhaps assigned TRBD1 or TRBD2 (5 bases each). CDR1 MNHNS and CDR2 SASEGT come from the germline V gene. The CDR3 extends over 14 amino acids. As DNA, the CDR3 is TGTGCCAGCCGGTGGGGCGCGAACACCGGGGAGCTGCTTTTT. This gives the protein CASRWGANTGELLF.

This clonotype was counted once. The chain uses TRBV13 and TRBJ2-5, with 8 bases lining up with TRBD1. The germline V gene has CDR1 PRHDT and CDR2 FYEKMQ (reference sequence). The CDR3 loop spans 15 amino acids. With V trimmed by 5 bases and J by 4 bases, 9 bases remained unmatched. CDR3 sequence: CASSDRGEFRETQYF. DNA of the CDR3: TGTGCCAGCAGCGACAGGGGCGAGTTTAGAGAGACCCAGTACTTC.

The gene calls are TRBV20-1 and TRBJ2-7; the match to TRBD2 covers 7 bases. The CDR3 is made up of 15 amino acids. CDR1 is DFQATT, CDR2 SNEGSKA, per germline (reference sequence). Trimming removed 1 base from V and 2 bases from J; junction bases left unmatched: 8. The CDR3 reads CSARVWGRATYEQYF. Here the CDR3 DNA reads TGCAGTGCTAGAGTCTGGGGGAGGGCAACCTACGAGCAGTACTTC.

The V call is TRBV10-3, the J call TRBJ2-7; maybe TRBD1 (6 bases). V shed 6 bases and J shed 3 bases, with 18 bases lying between them. Per the germline V gene, CDR1 is ENHRY and CDR2 is SYGVKD. The CDR3 has 15 residues. CDR3: CAIRDDRSGRYEQYF. The CDR3 DNA reads TGTGCCATCAGAGACGACAGGTCGGGTCGCTACGAGCAGTACTTC.

Ten or more counts support this clonotype. The chain links TRBV29-1 to TRBJ2-7, with 8 bases identical to TRBD1. Looked up from germline, CDR1 is SQVTM and CDR2 is ANQGSEA. The V and J ends lost 6 bases and 0 bases, in that order; junction bases with no gene match: 4. The CDR3 spans 13 residues. The CDR3 sequence: CSVRTGTSYEQYF. CDR3 bases: TGCAGCGTCCGGACAGGGACCTCCTACGAGCAGTACTTC.

This clonotype came up a few times. The rearrangement uses TRBV20-1 and TRBJ2-7; D is tentatively TRBD1 or TRBD2 (5 bases each). This CDR3 is 14 amino acids long. The V end was cut by 5 bases, the J end by 3 bases, with 17 bases between. Germline assignment: CDR1 DFQATT and CDR2 SNEGSKA (reference sequence). In nucleotides, the CDR3 is TGCAGTGCTTCCAACATGACAGACTACTACGAGCAGTACTTC. As protein: CSASNMTDYYEQYF.

V and J are TRBV7-2 and TRBJ1-3, with D unresolved. This CDR3 comprises 13 residues. From germline, CDR1 is SGHTA and CDR2 FQGNSA. V gave up 6 bases and J gave up 3 bases, with 9 bases separating them. The CDR3, as DNA: TGTGCCAGCAGTTTTGCAGGTGGAAACACCATATATTTT. This codes for CASSFAGGNTIYF.

The V gene is TRBV7-9, the J gene TRBJ1-6; D possibly corresponds to TRBD1 (6 bases). This CDR3 is built from 14 residues. The germline V gene encodes CDR1 SEHNR and CDR2 FQNEAQ (reference sequence). With 2 bases removed from V and 9 bases from J, the gap between germline ends came to 11 bases. In DNA form, the CDR3 reads TGTGCCAGCAGCTTAATACAGGGAGGTTCACCCCTCCACTTT. This sequence encodes CASSLIQGGSPLHF.

As concerns this clonotype: An end of the junction does not agree with germline; a read error may underlie this. The chain uses TRBV2 and TRBJ1-2; D remains unclear. Germline V gives CDR1 SNHLY, CDR2 FYNNEI. The CDR3 extends over 11 amino acids. CDR3 sequence: CASSPGYGYAF. The CDR3 DNA reads as TGTGCCAGCAGCCCGGGATATGGCTACGCCTTC.